A single sample gave rise to the 9 T cell receptor beta chains below, sequenced in a study of shared clonotypes between healthy human individuals. The protocol was immunoSEQ multiplex PCR, while the TCRdb copy is restricted to in-frame clones and leaves out a portion. The sample includes about 660,000 clones, under 80% of them seen just once. The specimen sequenced was memory CD4+ T cells sorted from blood. Described subset: CD45RA-negative fraction. The receptors derive from a woman aged 25 to 39 in good health.

The chain has TRBV6-6 and TRBJ2-1, with TRBD1 as a possible D gene (5 bases). V shed 6 bases and J shed 8 bases, with 14 bases lying between them. From germline, CDR1 is MNHNY and CDR2 SVGAGI (reference sequence). This CDR3 contains 13 residues. The CDR3 DNA follows: TGTGCCAGCAGCGACAGCTCTCATGATGAGCAGTTCTTC. This translates into CASSDSSHDEQFF.

The gene calls are TRBV11-3 and TRBJ2-1; D unclear. The CDR3 covers 14 residues. V was shortened by 1 base and J by 6 bases, with 10 bases between the two germline ends. The germline CDR1 and CDR2 sequences are SGHNT and YENEEA. The CDR3 region is CASSLGPESNEQFF. In DNA, the CDR3 is TGTGCCAGCAGCTTAGGCCCGGAGAGCAATGAGCAGTTCTTC.

The CDR3 nucleotides read TGTGCCAGCAGCTTGTGGCAGGGCTACAATGAGCAGTTCTTC. Amino acids: CASSLWQGYNEQFF. The chain joins TRBV7-3 to TRBJ2-1, with a weak D call TRBD1 (5 bases). The CDR3 totals 14 residues. CDR1 and CDR2 from the germline V gene are SGHTA and FQGTGA. V was pared by 3 bases and J by 3 bases, with 9 bases between.

The gene calls are TRBV5-5 and TRBJ1-1, with 7 bases aligning to TRBD1. Trimming at V came to 4 bases and at J to 0 bases, leaving 6 bases not matched to a gene. Germline V gene sequence: CDR1 SGHKS, CDR2 YYEKEE (reference sequence). This CDR3 has 15 residues. CDR3 sequence reads: CASSHRQGLNTEAFF. CDR3 coding DNA: TGTGCCAGCAGCCACCGACAGGGTCTGAACACTGAAGCTTTCTTT.

This clone is a singleton in its sample. The chain links TRBV5-6 to TRBJ2-3; tentatively, D is TRBD1 (5 bases). Trimming shortened V by 5 bases and J by 2 bases, and 6 bases separated the two germline ends. Germline CDR1 reads SGHDT; CDR2 reads YYEEEE. This CDR3 region has 12 residues. The CDR3 loop is CASRTATDTQYF. Here the CDR3 DNA reads TGTGCCAGCAGGACAGCCACAGATACGCAGTATTTT.

The V gene is TRBV5-1, the J gene TRBJ2-7; possibly TRBD2 for D (5 bases). Trimming removed 0 bases at V and 4 bases at J, with 11 bases between. The germline gives CDR1 SGHRS, CDR2 YFSETQ. The CDR3 sequence is 14 residues long. CDR3 DNA sequence: TGCGCCAGCAGCTTGGAGGACTTTGGGTACGAGCAGTACTTC. Residues: CASSLEDFGYEQYF. Drawing the rest from reference TRBV5-1 and TRBJ2-7, the complete variable domain is KAGVTQTPRYLIKTRGQQVTLSCSPISGHRSVSWYQQTPGQGLQFLFEYFSETQRNKGNFPGRFSGRQFSNSRSEMNVSTLELGDSALYLCASSLEDFGYEQYFGPGTRLTVT.

The CDR3 spells CASSLKANYGYTF. In nucleotides, the CDR3 is TGTGCCAGCAGCTTAAAAGCTAACTATGGCTACACCTTC. The chain links TRBV7-8 to TRBJ1-2; D is unresolved. The CDR3 is 13 residues long. The germline gives CDR1 SGHVS, CDR2 FQNEAQ. The V end lost 2 bases, the J end lost 0 bases, and 4 bases lay between the germline ends.

CDR3 amino acids: CAWNQGAPNQPQHF. CDR3 nucleotide sequence: TGTGCCTGGAACCAGGGGGCTCCAAATCAGCCCCAGCATTTT. The gene calls are TRBV30 and TRBJ1-5; 8 bases fit TRBD1. Germline V lookup: CDR1 GTSNPN, CDR2 SVGIG (reference sequence). Trimming cost V 4 bases and J 4 bases; bases outside gene matches: 6. This CDR3 spans 14 amino acids.

The chain is built from TRBV7-8 and TRBJ2-1, with 9 bases lining up with TRBD2. With V trimmed by 3 bases and J by 8 bases, 8 bases remained unmatched. The CDR3 consists of 15 residues. The germline V gene has CDR1 SGHVS and CDR2 FQNEAQ. In nucleotides, the CDR3 is TGTGCCAGCAGCTTCGCTAGCGGGAATGTCCATGAGCAGTTCTTC. Its protein is CASSFASGNVHEQFF. Drawing the rest from reference TRBV7-8 and TRBJ2-1, the complete variable domain is GAGVSQSPRYKVAKRGQDVALRCDPISGHVSLFWYQQALGQGPEFLTYFQNEAQLDKSGLPSDRFFAERPEGSVSTLKIQRTQQEDSAVYLCASSFASGNVHEQFFGPGTRLTVL.